A selection of T cell receptor beta chains follows, all from one sample in a study of T cell responses to AZD1222 COVID-19 vaccine. Produced via immunoSEQ multiplex PCR; TCRdb's table is partial and in-frame only. The table lists under 200,000 clones, around 90% of them singletons. The sample here was peripheral blood, taken 28 days after the second AZD1222 dose. These receptors were taken from an adult who received the AZD1222 COVID-19 vaccine. Both conserved end residues are part of each CDR3. The order of the fields is J gene, V gene, CDR3 protein.

j_gene: TRBJ2-5
v_gene: TRBV19
CDR3aa: CASSPRRAGGPKQETQYF

j_gene: TRBJ1-1
v_gene: TRBV28
CDR3aa: CASSLGSQSKTFF

j_gene: TRBJ2-1
v_gene: TRBV6-4
CDR3aa: CASSGTSGHNEQFF

j_gene: TRBJ1-1
v_gene: TRBV6-5
CDR3aa: CASTLGGSLNTEAFF

j_gene: TRBJ1-2
v_gene: TRBV12-3/TRBV12-4
CDR3aa: CASSRDRSRGYTF

j_gene: TRBJ2-3
v_gene: TRBV19
CDR3aa: CASSMGAYTQYF

j_gene: TRBJ2-7
v_gene: TRBV18
CDR3aa: CASSPRGSEQYF

j_gene: TRBJ1-4
v_gene: TRBV7-9
CDR3aa: CASSSGKWPTNEKLFF

j_gene: TRBJ1-1
v_gene: TRBV6-5
CDR3aa: CASKGNTEAFF

j_gene: TRBJ2-1
v_gene: TRBV9
CDR3aa: CASSAPGSITSGRSGDNEQFF

j_gene: TRBJ1-5
v_gene: TRBV10-1
CDR3aa: CASSESSTSNQPQHF

j_gene: TRBJ1-2
v_gene: TRBV21-1
CDR3aa: CANPRPEKPPGNYGYTF

j_gene: TRBJ1-4
v_gene: TRBV6-1
CDR3aa: CASSEKPRQGLFF

j_gene: TRBJ2-7
v_gene: TRBV28
CDR3aa: CASSTNEKQGYEQYF

j_gene: TRBJ2-3
v_gene: TRBV30
CDR3aa: CAWSLAGNTDTQYF